This T cell receptor (beta chain) was captured in a study of response to subunit inactivated influenza vaccine. Overall study findings and caveats: The study's authors posited that every seasonal influenza vaccination enlists few new T cells.

Germline V gives CDR1 DFQATT, CDR2 SNEGSKA (reference sequence). Trimming cost V 6 bases and J 4 bases; bases outside gene matches: 9. The CDR3 length is 15 residues. TCRdb analysed the RT-PCR reads with MiXCR anew, one entry per CDR3 protein. The sample has 450,000 to 600,000 distinct CDR3 sequences; 15% to 20% are singletons. A remark on this clonotype: The antigen is not known.

The J gene is TRBJ2-3, the V gene TRBV20-1, with 11 bases aligning to TRBD2. The TCR was taken from a man in his fifties or sixties who received an inactivated influenza vaccine. The source was CD4+ T cells sorted from PBMCs, collected less than 25 months after vaccination. The CDR3 nucleotides read TGCAGTGCCACTAGCGGGAGCCAAGGTCCAGATACGCAGTATTTT. The encoded protein is CSATSGSQGPDTQYF.